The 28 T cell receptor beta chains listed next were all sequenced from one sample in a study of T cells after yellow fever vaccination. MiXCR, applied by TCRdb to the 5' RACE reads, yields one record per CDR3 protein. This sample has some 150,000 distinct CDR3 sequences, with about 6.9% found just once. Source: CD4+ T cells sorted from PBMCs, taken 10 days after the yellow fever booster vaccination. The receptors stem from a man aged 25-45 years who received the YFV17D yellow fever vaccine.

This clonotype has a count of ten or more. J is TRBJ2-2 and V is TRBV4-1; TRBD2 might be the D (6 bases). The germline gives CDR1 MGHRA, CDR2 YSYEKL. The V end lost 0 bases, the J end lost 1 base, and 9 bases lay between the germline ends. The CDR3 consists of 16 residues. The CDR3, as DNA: TGCGCCAGCAGCCAAGATCACGGGAGGAACACCGGGGAGCTGTTTTTT. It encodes CASSQDHGRNTGELFF.

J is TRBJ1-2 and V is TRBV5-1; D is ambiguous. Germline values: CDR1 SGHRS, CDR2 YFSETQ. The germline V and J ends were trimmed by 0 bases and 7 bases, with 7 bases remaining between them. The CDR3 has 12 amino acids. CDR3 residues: CASSLDLVGYTF. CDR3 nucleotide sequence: TGCGCCAGCAGCTTGGATTTGGTTGGCTACACCTTC.

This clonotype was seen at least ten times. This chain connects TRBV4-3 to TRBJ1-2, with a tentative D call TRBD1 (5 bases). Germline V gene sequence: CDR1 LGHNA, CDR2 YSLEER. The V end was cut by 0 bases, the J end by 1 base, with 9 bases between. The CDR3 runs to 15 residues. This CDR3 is CASSQDPTDNYGYTF. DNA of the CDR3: TGCGCCAGCAGCCAAGACCCGACAGATAACTATGGCTACACCTTC.

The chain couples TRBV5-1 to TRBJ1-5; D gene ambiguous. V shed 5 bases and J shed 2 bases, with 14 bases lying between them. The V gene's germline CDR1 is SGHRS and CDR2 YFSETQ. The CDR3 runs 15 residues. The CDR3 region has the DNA TGCGCCAGCAGGATGGACTCGAGTGGCAATCAGCCCCAGCATTTT. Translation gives CASRMDSSGNQPQHF.

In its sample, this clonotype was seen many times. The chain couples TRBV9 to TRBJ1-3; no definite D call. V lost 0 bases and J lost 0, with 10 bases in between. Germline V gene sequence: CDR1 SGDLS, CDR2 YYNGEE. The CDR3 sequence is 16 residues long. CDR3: CASSVARRSSGNTIYF. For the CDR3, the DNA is TGTGCCAGCAGCGTAGCTCGGAGGAGCTCTGGAAACACCATATATTTT.

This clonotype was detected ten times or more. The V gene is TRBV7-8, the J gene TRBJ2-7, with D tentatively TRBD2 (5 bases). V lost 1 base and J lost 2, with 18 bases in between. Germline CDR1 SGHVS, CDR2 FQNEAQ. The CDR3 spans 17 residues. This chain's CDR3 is CASSLVPSGNPTYEQYF. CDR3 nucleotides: TGTGCCAGCAGCTTAGTCCCTTCGGGGAACCCAACCTACGAGCAGTACTTC.

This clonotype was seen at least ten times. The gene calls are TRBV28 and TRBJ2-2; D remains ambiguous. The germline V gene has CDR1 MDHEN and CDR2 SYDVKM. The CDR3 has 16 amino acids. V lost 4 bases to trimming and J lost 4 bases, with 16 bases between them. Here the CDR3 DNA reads TGTGCCAGCAGTTCCCGGACCGGGTCAGCCACCGGGGAGCTGTTTTTT. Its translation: CASSSRTGSATGELFF.

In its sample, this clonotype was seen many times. The CDR3 DNA follows: TGCAGTGCTAGGCCGCTAGCCGGCGGGGAAACCTTCTCCTACAATGAGCAGTTCTTC. Protein product: CSARPLAGGETFSYNEQFF. The genes are TRBV20-1 and TRBJ2-1; tentative D call: TRBD2 (6 bases). Germline V gene data show CDR1 as DFQATT and CDR2 as SNEGSKA (reference sequence). This CDR3 is built from 19 residues. Trimming pared 3 bases from V and 0 bases from J, leaving 24 bases between.

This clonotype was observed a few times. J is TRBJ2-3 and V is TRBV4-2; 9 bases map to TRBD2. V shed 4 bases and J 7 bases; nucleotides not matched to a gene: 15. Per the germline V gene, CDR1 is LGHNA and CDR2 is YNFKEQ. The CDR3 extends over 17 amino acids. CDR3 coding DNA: TGTGCCAGCAGCCTGTACGGGACTAGCAACCTCGGGAATACGCAGTATTTT. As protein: CASSLYGTSNLGNTQYF.

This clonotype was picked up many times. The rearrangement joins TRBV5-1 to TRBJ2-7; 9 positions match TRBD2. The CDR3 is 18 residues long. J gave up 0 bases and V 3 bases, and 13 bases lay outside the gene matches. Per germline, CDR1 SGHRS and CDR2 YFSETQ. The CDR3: CASSSRDSGSFGSYEQYF. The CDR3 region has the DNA TGCGCCAGCAGCTCCCGGGATAGCGGGAGTTTCGGCTCCTACGAGCAGTACTTC.

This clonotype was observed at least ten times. CDR3 in DNA: TGTGCCAGCTCACCACCCATTCTTCGCGATGAGCAGTTCTTC. This encodes CASSPPILRDEQFF. The gene calls are TRBV18 and TRBJ2-1; D remains unclear. Trimming cost V 0 bases and J 8 bases, with 11 bases left between them. Germline V CDR1 and CDR2: KGHSH, LQKENI. The length of the CDR3 is 14 residues.

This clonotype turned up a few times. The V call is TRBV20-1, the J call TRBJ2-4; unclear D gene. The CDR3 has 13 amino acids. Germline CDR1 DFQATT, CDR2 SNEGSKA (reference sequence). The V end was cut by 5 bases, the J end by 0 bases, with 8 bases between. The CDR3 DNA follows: TGCAGTGCTGGATCCGTAGCCAAAAACATTCAGTACTTC. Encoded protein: CSAGSVAKNIQYF.

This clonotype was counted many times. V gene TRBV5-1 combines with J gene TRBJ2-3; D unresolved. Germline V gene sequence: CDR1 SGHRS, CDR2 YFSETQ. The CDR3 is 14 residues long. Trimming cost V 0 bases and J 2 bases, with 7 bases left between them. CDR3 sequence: CASSLALNTDTQYF. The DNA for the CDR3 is TGCGCCAGCAGCTTGGCCCTTAACACAGATACGCAGTATTTT.

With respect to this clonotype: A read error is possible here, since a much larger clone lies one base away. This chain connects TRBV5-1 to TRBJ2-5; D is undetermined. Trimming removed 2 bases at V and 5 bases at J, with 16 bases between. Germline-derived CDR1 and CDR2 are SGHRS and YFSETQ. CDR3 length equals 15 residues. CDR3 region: CASSLGFSQGETQYF. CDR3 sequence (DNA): TGCGCCAGCAGCTTAGGCTTCTCCCAAGGGGAGACCCAGTACTTC.

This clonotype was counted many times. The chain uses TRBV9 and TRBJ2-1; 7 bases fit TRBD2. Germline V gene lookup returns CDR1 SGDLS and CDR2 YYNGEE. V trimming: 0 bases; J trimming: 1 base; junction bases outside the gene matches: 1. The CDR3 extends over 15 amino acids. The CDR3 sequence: CASSVAGGSYNEQFF. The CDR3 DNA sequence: TGTGCCAGCAGCGTAGCGGGGGGTTCCTACAATGAGCAGTTCTTC. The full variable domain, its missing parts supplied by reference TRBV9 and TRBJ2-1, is DSGVTQTPKHLITATGQRVTLRCSPRSGDLSVYWYQQSLDQGLQFLIQYYNGEERAKGNILERFSAQQFPDLHSELNLSSLELGDSALYFCASSVAGGSYNEQFFGPGTRLTVL.

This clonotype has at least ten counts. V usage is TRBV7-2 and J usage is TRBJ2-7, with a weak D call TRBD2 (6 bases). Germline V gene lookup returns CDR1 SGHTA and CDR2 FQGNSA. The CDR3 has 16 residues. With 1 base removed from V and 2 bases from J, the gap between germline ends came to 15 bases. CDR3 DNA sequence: TGTGCCAGCAGCTTAGGGGTGTGGGGAGGAACCTACGAGCAGTACTTC. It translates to CASSLGVWGGTYEQYF.

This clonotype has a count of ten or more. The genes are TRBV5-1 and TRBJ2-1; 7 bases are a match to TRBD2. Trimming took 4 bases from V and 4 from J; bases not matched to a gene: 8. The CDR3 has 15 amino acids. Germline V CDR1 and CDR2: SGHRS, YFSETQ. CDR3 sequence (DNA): TGCGCCAGCAGCACCGCTAGCGGCACTTACAATGAGCAGTTCTTC. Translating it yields CASSTASGTYNEQFF.

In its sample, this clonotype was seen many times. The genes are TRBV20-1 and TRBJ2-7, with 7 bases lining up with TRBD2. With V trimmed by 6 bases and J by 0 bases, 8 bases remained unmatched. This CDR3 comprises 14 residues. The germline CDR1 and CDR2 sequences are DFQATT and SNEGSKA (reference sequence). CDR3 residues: CSARSGTSSYEQYF. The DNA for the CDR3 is TGCAGTGCGAGGAGCGGGACCAGCTCCTACGAGCAGTACTTC.

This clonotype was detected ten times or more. CDR3 nucleotide sequence: TGTGCCAGCAGTTCTGCTGGGGTTGTTTATTACAATGAGCAGTTCTTC. Its translation: CASSSAGVVYYNEQFF. The chain employs TRBV12-3 or TRBV12-4 and TRBJ2-1; no firm D call. The CDR3 runs 16 residues. Trimming shortened V by 4 bases and J by 4 bases, and 17 bases separated the two germline ends.

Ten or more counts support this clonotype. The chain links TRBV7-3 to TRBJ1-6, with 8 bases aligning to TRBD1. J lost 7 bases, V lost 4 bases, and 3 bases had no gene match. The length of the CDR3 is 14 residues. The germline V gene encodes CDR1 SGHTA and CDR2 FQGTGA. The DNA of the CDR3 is TGTGCCAGCAGCTCCGGACAGGGAAATTCACCCCTCCACTTT. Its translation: CASSSGQGNSPLHF.

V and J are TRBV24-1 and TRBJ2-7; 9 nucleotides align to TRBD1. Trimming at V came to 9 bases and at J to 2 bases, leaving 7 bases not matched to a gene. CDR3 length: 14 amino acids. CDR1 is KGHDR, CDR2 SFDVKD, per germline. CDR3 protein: CATSDRGITYEQYF. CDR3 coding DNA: TGTGCCACCTCCGACAGGGGGATAACCTACGAGCAGTACTTC.

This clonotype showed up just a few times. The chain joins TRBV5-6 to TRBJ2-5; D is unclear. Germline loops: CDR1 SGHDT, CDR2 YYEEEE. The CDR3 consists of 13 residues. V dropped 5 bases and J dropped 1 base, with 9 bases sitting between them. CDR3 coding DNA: TGTGCCAGCAGTCAACCAATCCAAGAGACCCAGTACTTC. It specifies CASSQPIQETQYF.

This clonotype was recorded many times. The CDR3 DNA is TGTGCCAGCAGCCAAATCGGGGGGCCCGCTCGTGAGCAGTTCTTC. This encodes CASSQIGGPAREQFF. The rearrangement joins TRBV21-1 to TRBJ2-1; the D call TRBD1 from the table was never checked on the DNA. TRBV21-1 is shown as a pseudogene. This CDR3 region has 15 residues.

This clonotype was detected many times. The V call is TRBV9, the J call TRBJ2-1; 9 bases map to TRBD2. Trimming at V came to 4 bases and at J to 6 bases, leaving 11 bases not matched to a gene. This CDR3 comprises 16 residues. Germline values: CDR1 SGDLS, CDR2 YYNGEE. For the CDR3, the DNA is TGTGCCAGCAGCCCAAGTTGGACTAGCGCCTCCAATGAGCAGTTCTTC. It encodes CASSPSWTSASNEQFF.

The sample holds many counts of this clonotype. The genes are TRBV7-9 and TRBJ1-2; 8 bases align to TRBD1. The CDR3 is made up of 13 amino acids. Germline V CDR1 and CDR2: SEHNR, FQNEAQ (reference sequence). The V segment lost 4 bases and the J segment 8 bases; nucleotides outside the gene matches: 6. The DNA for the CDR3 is TGTGCCAGCAGCTCCGGCAGGGGGCGAGGCTACACCTTC. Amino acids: CASSSGRGRGYTF.

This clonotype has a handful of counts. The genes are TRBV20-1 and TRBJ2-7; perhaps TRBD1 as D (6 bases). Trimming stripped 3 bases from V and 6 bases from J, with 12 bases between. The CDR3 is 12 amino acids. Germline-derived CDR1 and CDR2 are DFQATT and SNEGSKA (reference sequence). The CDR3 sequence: CSASTGKVEQYF. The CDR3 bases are TGCAGTGCTAGTACAGGGAAGGTCGAGCAGTACTTC.

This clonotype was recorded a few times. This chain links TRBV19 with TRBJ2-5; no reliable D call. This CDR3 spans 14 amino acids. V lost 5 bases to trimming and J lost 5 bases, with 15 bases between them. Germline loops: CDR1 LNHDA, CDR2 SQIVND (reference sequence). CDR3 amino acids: CASSLLSRRETQYF. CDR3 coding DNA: TGTGCCAGTAGTCTCCTTTCACGTCGGGAGACCCAGTACTTC.

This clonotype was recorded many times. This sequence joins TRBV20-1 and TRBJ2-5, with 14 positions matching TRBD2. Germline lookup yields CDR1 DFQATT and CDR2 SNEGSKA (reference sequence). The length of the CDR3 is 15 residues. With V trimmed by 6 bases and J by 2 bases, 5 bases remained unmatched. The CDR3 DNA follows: TGCAGTGCGACTAGCGGGAGGGGTACACAAGAGACCCAGTACTTC. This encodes CSATSGRGTQETQYF.